The present T cell receptor (beta chain) was sequenced within a study of PD-1 blockade in classical Hodgkin lymphoma. Whole-study findings and limits: The study found that TCR diversity rose significantly by C4D1 in CD4+ but not CD8+ cells. Repertoire differences lack defined causes, possibly disease activity or prior therapy.

All trial patients relapsed after autologous stem cell transplantation. TCRdb keeps only in-frame clones here, not all; method: immunoSEQ multiplex PCR. The sample consists of over 20,000 clones, over 75% of them appearing once. Germline CDR1 is LNHDA and CDR2 is SQIVND (reference sequence). The CDR3 is 13 amino acids. Trimming took off 5 bases at V and 5 bases at J, with 10 bases between the two ends. This clone appeared a single time. Its antigen is as yet unknown. The sequenced sample was peripheral blood mononuclear cells (PBMCs), obtained at baseline. V and J are TRBV19 and TRBJ1-5, with D unresolved. This TCR was sampled from a human donor with classical Hodgkin lymphoma. In DNA form, the CDR3 reads TGTGCCAGTAGTTCACGGGTTCATCAGCCCCAGCATTTT. Translating gives CASSSRVHQPQHF. Full variable domain (missing parts from reference TRBV19 and TRBJ1-5): DGGITQSPKYLFRKEGQNVTLSCEQNLNHDAMYWYRQDPGQGLRLIYYSQIVNDFQKGDIAEGYSVSREKKESFPLTVTSAQKNPTAFYLCASSSRVHQPQHFGDGTRLSIL.